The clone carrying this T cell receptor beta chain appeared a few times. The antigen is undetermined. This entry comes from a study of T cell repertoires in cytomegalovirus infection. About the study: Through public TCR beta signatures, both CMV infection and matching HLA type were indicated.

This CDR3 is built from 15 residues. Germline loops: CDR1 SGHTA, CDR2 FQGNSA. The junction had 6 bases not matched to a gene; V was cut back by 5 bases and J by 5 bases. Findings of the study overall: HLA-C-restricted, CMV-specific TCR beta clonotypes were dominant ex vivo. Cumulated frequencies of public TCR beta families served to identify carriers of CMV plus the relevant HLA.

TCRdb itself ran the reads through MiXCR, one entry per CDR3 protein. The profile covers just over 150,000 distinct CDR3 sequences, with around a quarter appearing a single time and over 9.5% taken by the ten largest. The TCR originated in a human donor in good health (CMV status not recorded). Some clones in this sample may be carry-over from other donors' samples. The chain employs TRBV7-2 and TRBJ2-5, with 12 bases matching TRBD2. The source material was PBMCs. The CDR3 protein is CASSPLGLAGETQYF. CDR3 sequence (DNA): TGTGCCAGCAGCCCACTCGGACTAGCGGGGGAGACCCAGTACTTC.